Below, one T cell receptor (beta chain) is given with its context. This specimen comes from a study of blood T cell repertoires in COVID-19. The CDR3 has 14 residues. Germline trimming cut 8 bases from V and 4 bases from J; bases unmatched to any gene: 5. In germline, CDR1 is SNHLY, CDR2 FYNNEI. Seattle researchers signed up patients amid active infection and tracked them longitudinally. Generated by immunoSEQ multiplex PCR, the TCRdb table keeps only in-frame clones and is missing some. The data contain tens of thousands of clones, roughly 91% of them seen just once; the ten biggest clones take up 0.4% to 0.55%.

V and J are TRBV2 and TRBJ1-5, with 10 bases aligning to TRBD1. The sequencing input was peripheral blood. The TCR originated in a man aged 45-60 years with COVID-19, enrolled during active disease. In DNA, the CDR3 is TGTGCCAGCGGGAGACAGGGGGCGAATCAGCCCCAGCATTTT. It yields the protein CASGRQGANQPQHF.